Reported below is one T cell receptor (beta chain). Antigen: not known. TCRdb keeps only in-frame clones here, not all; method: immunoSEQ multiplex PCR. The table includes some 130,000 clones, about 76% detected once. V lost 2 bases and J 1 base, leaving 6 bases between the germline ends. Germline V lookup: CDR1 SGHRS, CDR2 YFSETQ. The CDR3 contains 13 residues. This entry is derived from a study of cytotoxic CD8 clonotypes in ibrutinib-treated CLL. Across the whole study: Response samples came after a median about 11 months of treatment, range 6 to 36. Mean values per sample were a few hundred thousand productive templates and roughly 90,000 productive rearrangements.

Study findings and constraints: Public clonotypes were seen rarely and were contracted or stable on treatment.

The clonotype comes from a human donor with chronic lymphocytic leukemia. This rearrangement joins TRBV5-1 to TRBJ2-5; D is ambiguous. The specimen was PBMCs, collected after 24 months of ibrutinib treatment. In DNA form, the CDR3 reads TGCGCCAGCAGCTTTCAGAGCCAAGAGACCCAGTACTTC. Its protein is CASSFQSQETQYF.